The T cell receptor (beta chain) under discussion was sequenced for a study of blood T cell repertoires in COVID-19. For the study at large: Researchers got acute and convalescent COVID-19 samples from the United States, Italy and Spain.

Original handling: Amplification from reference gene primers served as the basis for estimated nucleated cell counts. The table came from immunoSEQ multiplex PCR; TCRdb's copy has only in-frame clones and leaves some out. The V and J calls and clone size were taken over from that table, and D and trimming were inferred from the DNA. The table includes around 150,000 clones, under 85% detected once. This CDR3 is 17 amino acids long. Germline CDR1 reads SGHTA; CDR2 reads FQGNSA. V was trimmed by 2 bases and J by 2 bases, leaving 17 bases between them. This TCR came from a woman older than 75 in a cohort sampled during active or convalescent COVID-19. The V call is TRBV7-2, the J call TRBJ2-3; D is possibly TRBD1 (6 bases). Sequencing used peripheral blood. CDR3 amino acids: CASSLQPGTTVTDTQYF. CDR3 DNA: TGTGCCAGCAGCTTACAGCCCGGGACAACTGTCACAGATACGCAGTATTTT.